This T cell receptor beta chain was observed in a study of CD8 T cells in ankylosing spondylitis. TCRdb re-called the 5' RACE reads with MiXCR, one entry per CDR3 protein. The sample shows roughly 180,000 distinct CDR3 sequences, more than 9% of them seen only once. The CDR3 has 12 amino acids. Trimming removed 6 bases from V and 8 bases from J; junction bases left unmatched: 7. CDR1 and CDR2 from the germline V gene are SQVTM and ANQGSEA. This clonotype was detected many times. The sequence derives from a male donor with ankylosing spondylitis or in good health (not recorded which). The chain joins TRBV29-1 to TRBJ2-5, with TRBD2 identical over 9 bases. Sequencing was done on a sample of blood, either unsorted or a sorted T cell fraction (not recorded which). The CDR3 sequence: CSVLAGPTTQYF. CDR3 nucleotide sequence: TGCAGCGTCCTAGCGGGACCTACAACCCAGTACTTC.